The 14 T cell receptor beta chains below were found in one sample sequenced in a study of blood T cell repertoires in COVID-19. Only in-frame clones appear in the TCRdb table, and some are missing; sequencing was by immunoSEQ multiplex PCR. The table shows 200,000 to 250,000 clones, with about 90% occurring only once. Material for sequencing was PBMCs or T cells enriched from blood (not recorded which). These receptors all come from a man between 25 and 39 years old who had recovered from COVID-19.

V gene TRBV2 combines with J gene TRBJ1-2; D is unresolved. V lost 4 bases and J lost 6, with 12 bases in between. Germline lookup yields CDR1 SNHLY and CDR2 FYNNEI. The CDR3 sequence is 13 residues long. The CDR3 bases are TGTGCCAGCAGTGCCCGGACTGGAAATGGCTACACCTTC. Translated: CASSARTGNGYTF. Using reference TRBV2 and TRBJ1-2 for the parts outside the CDR3, the full variable domain is EPEVTQTPSHQVTQMGQEVILRCVPISNHLYFYWYRQILGQKVEFLVSFYNNEISEKSEIFDDQFSVERPDGSNFTLKIRSTKLEDSAMYFCASSARTGNGYTFGSGTRLTVV.

The chain couples TRBV7-8 to TRBJ2-7, with TRBD2 matching 9 bases. CDR3 size: 14 residues. With V trimmed by 3 bases and J by 11 bases, 11 bases remained unmatched. From germline, CDR1 is SGHVS and CDR2 FQNEAQ. The CDR3 nucleotides are TGTGCCAGCAGCTTGGAAAGTCTAGCGGGGTCGGAGTACTTC. It specifies CASSLESLAGSEYF.

The CDR3 loop is CASSLVRLSREFISGDTQYF. For the CDR3, the DNA is TGTGCCAGCAGCTTAGTTCGCTTGTCGCGGGAGTTTATTTCGGGAGATACGCAGTATTTT. J is TRBJ2-3 and V is TRBV11-3; 7 bases are a match to TRBD2. The CDR3 covers 20 residues. Germline CDR1 is SGHNT and CDR2 is YENEEA. With 1 base clipped from V and 5 bases from J, the junction kept 21 bases outside the gene matches.

This clone has just a few counts. The chain employs TRBV4-3 and TRBJ1-1; tentatively, D is TRBD1 (6 bases). CDR1 is LGHNA and CDR2 is YSLEER in the germline V gene. The CDR3 loop spans 16 amino acids. Trimming stripped 0 bases from V and 0 bases from J, with 11 bases between. The CDR3: CASSQEDSLMNTEAFF. The CDR3 region has the DNA TGCGCCAGCAGCCAAGAGGACAGCCTCATGAACACTGAAGCTTTCTTT.

The chain employs TRBV25-1 and TRBJ1-1, with a possible D match to TRBD1 (6 bases). The CDR3 sequence is 14 residues long. Trimming shortened V by 4 bases and J by 1 base, and 10 bases separated the two germline ends. Germline CDR1 reads MGHDK; CDR2 reads SYGVNS. The CDR3 region is CASSGRGGNTEAFF. In nucleotides, the CDR3 is TGTGCCAGCAGTGGCAGAGGGGGGAACACTGAAGCTTTCTTT.

The V and J genes are TRBV18 and TRBJ2-3; D possibly corresponds to TRBD2 (6 bases). Per germline, CDR1 KGHSH and CDR2 LQKENI. The CDR3 is 15 residues long. V was pared by 3 bases and J by 0 bases, with 10 bases between. CDR3 in amino acids: CASSPTGGSTDTQYF. CDR3 nucleotide sequence: TGTGCCAGCTCACCCACCGGGGGAAGCACAGATACGCAGTATTTT.

The chain carries TRBV3-1 (or the pseudogene TRBV3-2) and TRBJ2-3, with 10 nucleotides matching TRBD2. Germline loops: CDR1 LGHDT, CDR2 YNNKEL (reference sequence). The length of the CDR3 is 16 residues. Trimming removed 0 bases from V and 1 base from J; junction bases left unmatched: 1. This CDR3 is CASSQEGLAGTDTQYF. CDR3 DNA sequence: TGTGCCAGCAGCCAAGAAGGACTAGCGGGCACAGATACGCAGTATTTT.

The V call is TRBV18, the J call TRBJ1-1; 9 positions agree with TRBD1. The germline gives CDR1 KGHSH, CDR2 LQKENI. The V segment lost 6 bases and the J segment 3 bases; nucleotides outside the gene matches: 17. This CDR3 region has 18 residues. The CDR3 loop reads CASSRIPGQGKADTEAFF. The CDR3 bases are TGTGCCAGCTCTCGGATTCCGGGACAGGGCAAGGCGGACACTGAAGCTTTCTTT.

This rearrangement joins TRBV9 to TRBJ2-1; D perhaps matches TRBD1 (6 bases). Germline V gene data show CDR1 as SGDLS and CDR2 as YYNGEE. The ends were cut back, 0 bases at V and 5 bases at J, with 12 bases in the middle. The CDR3 is 15 residues long. The CDR3 DNA follows: TGTGCCAGCAGCGTAGTTGGACAGTTGAACAATGAGCAGTTCTTC. Translated, it gives CASSVVGQLNNEQFF. The full variable domain, its missing parts supplied by reference TRBV9 and TRBJ2-1, is DSGVTQTPKHLITATGQRVTLRCSPRSGDLSVYWYQQSLDQGLQFLIQYYNGEERAKGNILERFSAQQFPDLHSELNLSSLELGDSALYFCASSVVGQLNNEQFFGPGTRLTVL.

The CDR3 DNA sequence: TGTGCCTGGAGTGTATGGGGCGCGCGATATGAAGCTTTCTTT. It specifies CAWSVWGARYEAFF. V gene TRBV30 combines with J gene TRBJ1-1, with D possibly matching TRBD1 (5 bases). Trimming shortened V by 0 bases and J by 7 bases, and 15 bases separated the two germline ends. CDR3 length: 14 amino acids. Per germline, CDR1 GTSNPN and CDR2 SVGIG (reference sequence).

The J gene is TRBJ1-1, the V gene TRBV13, with unresolved D. Trimming took off 6 bases at V and 0 bases at J, with 23 bases between the two ends. The CDR3 spans 18 residues. The germline V gene has CDR1 PRHDT and CDR2 FYEKMQ (reference sequence). The CDR3 DNA reads TGTGCCAGCAGGCCACCCCGACACGACGTAGGCGTGAACACTGAAGCTTTCTTT. Encoded protein: CASRPPRHDVGVNTEAFF. Looking up the rest from reference TRBV13 and TRBJ1-1 gives the full variable domain: AAGVIQSPRHLIKEKRETATLKCYPIPRHDTVYWYQQGPGQDPQFLISFYEKMQSDKGSIPDRFSAQQFSDYHSELNMSSLELGDSALYFCASRPPRHDVGVNTEAFFGQGTRLTVV.

On this clone itself: Other DNA variants within this sample encode the same CDR3. This chain links TRBV29-1 with TRBJ2-2, with 7 bases aligning to TRBD1. Germline V gene data show CDR1 as SQVTM and CDR2 as ANQGSEA. The V gene end was trimmed by 1 base and the J gene end by 1 base; junction bases not matched to a gene: 0. The CDR3 is made up of 14 amino acids. The CDR3: CSVEGQGNTGELFF. The CDR3 region has the DNA TGCAGCGTTGAAGGACAGGGGAACACCGGGGAGCTGTTTTTT.

The chain couples TRBV18 to TRBJ2-7, with D uncertain. Trimming removed 0 bases at V and 0 bases at J, with 12 bases between. The CDR3 is made up of 16 amino acids. CDR1 and CDR2 (germline): KGHSH, LQKENI. This CDR3 reads CASSPPQASSSYEQYF. The CDR3 DNA sequence: TGTGCCAGCTCACCACCCCAGGCTTCAAGCTCCTACGAGCAGTACTTC. Full variable domain (missing parts from reference TRBV18 and TRBJ2-7): NAGVMQNPRHLVRRRGQEARLRCSPMKGHSHVYWYRQLPEEGLKFMVYLQKENIIDESGMPKERFSAEFPKEGPSILRIQQVVRGDSAAYFCASSPPQASSSYEQYFGPGTRLTVT.

CDR3 protein: CASSPDRGRGEKLFF. In DNA form, the CDR3 reads TGTGCCAGCAGCCCCGACAGGGGCAGGGGTGAAAAACTGTTTTTT. The rearrangement links TRBV7-2 to TRBJ1-4, with 8 bases identical to TRBD1. Losses at the gene ends were 5 bases for V and 7 bases for J; bases not matched to a gene: 9. The CDR3 is 15 residues long. From germline, CDR1 is SGHTA and CDR2 FQGNSA.